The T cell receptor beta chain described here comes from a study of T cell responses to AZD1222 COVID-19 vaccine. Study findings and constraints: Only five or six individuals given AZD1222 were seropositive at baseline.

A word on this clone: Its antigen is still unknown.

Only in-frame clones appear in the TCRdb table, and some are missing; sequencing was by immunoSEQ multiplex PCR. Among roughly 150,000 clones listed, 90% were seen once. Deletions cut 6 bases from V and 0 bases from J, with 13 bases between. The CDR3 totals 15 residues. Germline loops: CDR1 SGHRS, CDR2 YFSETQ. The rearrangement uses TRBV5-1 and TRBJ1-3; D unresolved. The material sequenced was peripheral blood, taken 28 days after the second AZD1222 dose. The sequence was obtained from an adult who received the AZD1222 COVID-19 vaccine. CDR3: CASNPPLVSGNTIYF. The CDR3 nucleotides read TGCGCCAGCAACCCCCCTTTAGTCTCTGGAAACACCATATATTTT.